Listed below are T cell receptor beta chains from one sample, sequenced in a study of shared clonotypes between healthy human individuals. Clones were read by immunoSEQ multiplex PCR, and TCRdb kept only the in-frame ones, dropping some. Among 1.5 million to 2.5 million clones listed, approximately 94% were seen once. Sequencing was carried out using naive CD8+ T cells sorted from blood. These receptor sequences come from a man younger than 35 in good health. Each CDR3 is given with its conserved first and last residue. The D gene is left open where the match is weak. Expanded clones are given a class, and other clones once, few, many or no size at all.

. | TRBD2 | TRBJ2-1 | 16 | TRBV5-6 | TGTGCCAGCAGCTTGGGGGGAGGGCTCGGATACAATGAGCAGTTCTTC | CASSLGGGLGYNEQFF
. | TRBD1 | TRBJ1-1 | 13 | TRBV4-1 | TGCGCCAGCAGTCTCGACAGGGGCGAGGAAGCTTTCTTT | CASSLDRGEEAFF
. | TRBD2 | TRBJ2-1 | 17 | TRBV7-2 | TGTGCCAGCAGCTTGTTGTTATCCGCGGGAGCGATCCATGAGCAGTTCTTC | CASSLLLSAGAIHEQFF
. | . | TRBJ2-1 | 17 | TRBV4-3 | TGCGCCAGCAGCCAAGGGAGCTTCGGCGGGACGCGGAATGAGCAGTTCTTC | CASSQGSFGGTRNEQFF
. | . | TRBJ1-2 | 14 | TRBV25-1 | TGTGCCAGCAGTGATGGGTGGGGGGCGAGTGGCTACACCTTC | CASSDGWGASGYTF
. | . | TRBJ2-7 | 14 | TRBV13 | TGTGCCAGCAGCTCGGACAGCGCCTCCTACGAGCAGTACTTC | CASSSDSASYEQYF
. | TRBD1 | TRBJ2-7 | 13 | TRBV19 | TGTGCCAGTAGTATAGATCGGACAGGCGAGCAGTACTTC | CASSIDRTGEQYF
. | TRBD1 | TRBJ1-2 | 16 | TRBV5-6 | TGTGCCAGCAGCTACCGAACCAGGGGGGTCGGCTATGGCTACACCTTC | CASSYRTRGVGYGYTF
. | TRBD2 | TRBJ2-7 | 13 | TRBV10-3 | TGTGCCATCAGTGAGAGCGGGAGCGACGAGCAGTACTTC | CAISESGSDEQYF
. | . | TRBJ1-5 | 16 | TRBV18 | TGTGCCAGCTCACGTAATGCCGGGCCGAAACATCAGCCCCAGCATTTT | CASSRNAGPKHQPQHF
. | TRBD2 | TRBJ2-7 | 15 | TRBV27 | TGTGCCAGCAGTTTCAGAAGCGGGAGTACTTACGAGCAGTACTTC | CASSFRSGSTYEQYF
. | TRBD2 | TRBJ2-3 | 14 | TRBV29-1 | TGCAGCGTTGTACTAGCGGGGTCCGCAGATACGCAGTATTTT | CSVVLAGSADTQYF
. | . | TRBJ1-1 | 15 | TRBV4-1 | TGCGCCAGCAGCCATCCCGTGGAGATGAACACTGAAGCTTTCTTT | CASSHPVEMNTEAFF
many | . | TRBJ2-7 | 13 | TRBV10-3 | TGTGCCATCAGTGAGGAGATCCTATACGAGCAGTACTTC | CAISEEILYEQYF
. | TRBD1 | TRBJ2-7 | 13 | TRBV5-4 | TGTGCCAGCAGCCCTGACAGGGGCTACGAGCAGTACTTC | CASSPDRGYEQYF
. | TRBD2 | TRBJ2-3 | 15 | TRBV5-4 | TGTGCCAGCAGCTTACTAGCGGTAAGCACAGATACGCAGTATTTT | CASSLLAVSTDTQYF
. | TRBD2 | TRBJ2-7 | 17 | TRBV27 | TGTGCCAGCAGTTTATCGAAGGGACTAGCGGGAGTCTACGAGCAGTACTTC | CASSLSKGLAGVYEQYF
. | TRBD1 | TRBJ1-2 | 15 | TRBV7-6 | TGTGCCAGCAGCCCACGGGGGGACAGTCTCTATGGCTACACCTTC | CASSPRGDSLYGYTF
. | . | TRBJ2-7 | 14 | TRBV6-1 | TGTGCCAGCACCTTACATGACATAACCTACGAGCAGTACTTC | CASTLHDITYEQYF
. | . | TRBJ1-1 | 14 | TRBV6-1 | TGTGCCAGCAGTGAACGGCAAGGGAACACTGAAGCTTTCTTT | CASSERQGNTEAFF
. | . | TRBJ1-1 | 17 | TRBV4-1 | TGCGCCAGCAGCCAAGTCATCGGGTCGCGGAGCAACACTGAAGCTTTCTTT | CASSQVIGSRSNTEAFF
. | . | TRBJ1-5 | 17 | TRBV4-1 | TGCGCCAGCAGCCAAGTCGATCTTGGGGGGGCGCGACAGCCCCAGCATTTT | CASSQVDLGGARQPQHF
. | TRBD2 | TRBJ2-1 | 13 | TRBV5-6 | TGTGCCAGCAGCTGGAGCGGGAGCAATGAGCAGTTCTTC | CASSWSGSNEQFF
. | . | TRBJ2-1 | 11 | TRBV4-3 | TGCGCCAGCAGCTACCACAATGAGCAGTTCTTC | CASSYHNEQFF
. | TRBD2 | TRBJ2-5 | 14 | TRBV6-5 | TGTGCCAGCAGTCCTTCCGGGACTAAAGAGACCCAGTACTTC | CASSPSGTKETQYF
. | TRBD1 | TRBJ1-1 | 14 | TRBV2 | TGTGCCAGCAAAGAGACAGGGTGGAACACTGAAGCTTTCTTT | CASKETGWNTEAFF
. | . | TRBJ2-7 | 15 | TRBV9 | TGTGCCAGCAGCGTAGCAGCACGGGCGTCCTACGAGCAGTACTTC | CASSVAARASYEQYF
. | TRBD2 | TRBJ2-2 | 18 | TRBV7-6 | TGTGCCAGCAGCTTAGGGGCGACTAGCGGGAGAAGTGACGGGGAGCTGTTTTTT | CASSLGATSGRSDGELFF
. | . | TRBJ2-7 | 13 | TRBV29-1 | TGCAGCGTTGAGCAGGGCGAGGGCTACGAGCAGTACTTC | CSVEQGEGYEQYF
once | . | TRBJ2-1 | 13 | TRBV9 | TGTGCCAGCAGCGTAGGGCAGGGCTATGAGCAGTTCTTC | CASSVGQGYEQFF
. | . | TRBJ1-1 | 14 | TRBV7-6 | TGTGCCAGCAGCTTAGGTACGGCGAACACTGAAGCTTTCTTT | CASSLGTANTEAFF
. | . | TRBJ1-2 | 9 | TRBV29-1 | TGCAGCGTTTCCCTTGGCCACACCTTC | CSVSLGHTF
. | TRBD1 | TRBJ2-3 | 16 | TRBV9 | TGTGCCAGCAGCCCATCAGGGGGAGCCTTCACAGATACGCAGTATTTT | CASSPSGGAFTDTQYF
. | TRBD1 | TRBJ2-2 | 17 | TRBV28 | TGTGCCAGCAGTCCCCCGAAGCAGGGGGCGCATACCGGGGAGCTGTTTTTT | CASSPPKQGAHTGELFF
. | TRBD1 | TRBJ1-4 | 12 | TRBV2 | TGTGCCAGCACCGGGACAGAGGAAAAACTGTTTTTT | CASTGTEEKLFF
. | . | TRBJ1-4 | 14 | TRBV6-1 | TGTGCCAGCAGTGATTATGACACTAATGAAAAACTGTTTTTT | CASSDYDTNEKLFF